This T cell receptor beta chain comes out of a study of response to subunit inactivated influenza vaccine. The sample holds a few counts of this clonotype. Using its own MiXCR run on the RT-PCR reads, TCRdb lists one record per CDR3 protein. The table has more than 550,000 distinct CDR3 sequences, about 11% seen once. Germline V gene sequence: CDR1 SGDLS, CDR2 YYNGEE. Trimming stripped 0 bases from V and 2 bases from J, with 11 bases between. The CDR3 is 15 residues long. These data were also filed under a second study, of T cells expressing NK-cell markers. This second report adds: cDNA encoding TCR beta was synthesized via 5'RACE template switching incorporating UMIs. Seven of the eight sequenced donors were classified as HCMV-seropositive, and one was classified as seronegative. These clonotypes, the leaders elsewhere, also led the CD3+CD56-NKG2C+ fraction in several donors.

This specimen consisted of PBMCs from blood, obtained on the day of vaccination. V is TRBV9 and J is TRBJ2-5, with D tentatively TRBD2 (7 bases). This receptor was obtained from a man aged 50-60 years who received an inactivated influenza vaccine. The CDR3: CASSVAGGWQETQYF. CDR3 DNA: TGTGCCAGCAGCGTAGCGGGGGGCTGGCAAGAGACCCAGTACTTC.